The 20 T cell receptor beta chains reported below all come from one sample, sequenced in a study of shared clonotypes between healthy human individuals. Assay: immunoSEQ multiplex PCR; the TCRdb copy retains only in-frame clones and omits some. The sample includes about 2.1 million clones, about 93% seen only once; the top ten take approximately 1.7%. The naive CD8 subset, CD45RO-negative cells positively selected for CCR7, excluded terminally differentiated effector memory CD45RA+ cells. Sequenced material: naive CD8+ T cells from PBMCs. The receptors derive from a man aged 18 to 29 in good health. Some clones in this sample may be carry-over from other donors' samples.

In this sample, this clone turned up a few times. The genes are TRBV10-1 and TRBJ2-2, with TRBD2 matching over 8 bases. Germline CDR1 reads WNHNN; CDR2 reads SYGVQD (reference sequence). V shed 8 bases and J 4 bases; nucleotides not matched to a gene: 15. CDR3 length: 17 residues. The CDR3 DNA sequence: TGCGCCAGCGGTTCCCTCCGAATCGGGAGGGTCACCGGGGAGCTGTTTTTT. Residues: CASGSLRIGRVTGELFF.

This chain uses TRBV5-1 with TRBJ1-1; possible D gene TRBD1, 6 bases. Germline CDR1 is SGHRS and CDR2 is YFSETQ. Trimming removed 1 base from V and 6 bases from J, with 13 bases in between. This CDR3 is built from 14 residues. The CDR3 reads CASSLPDSISEAFF. In DNA, the CDR3 is TGCGCCAGCAGCTTGCCGGACAGCATTTCTGAAGCTTTCTTT. The whole variable domain, remainder taken from reference TRBV5-1 and TRBJ1-1, is KAGVTQTPRYLIKTRGQQVTLSCSPISGHRSVSWYQQTPGQGLQFLFEYFSETQRNKGNFPGRFSGRQFSNSRSEMNVSTLELGDSALYLCASSLPDSISEAFFGQGTRLTVV.

The chain links TRBV27 to TRBJ1-1; D not resolved. Germline lookup yields CDR1 MNHEY and CDR2 SMNVEV (reference sequence). V dropped 5 bases and J dropped 0 bases, with 7 bases sitting between them. This CDR3 comprises 13 residues. In nucleotides, the CDR3 is TGTGCCAGCAGTCTTCAGCTGAACACTGAAGCTTTCTTT. It yields the protein CASSLQLNTEAFF.

The chain links TRBV4-3 to TRBJ2-7; no clear D. Trimming shortened V by 3 bases and J by 0 bases, and 3 bases separated the two germline ends. Looked up from germline, CDR1 is LGHNA and CDR2 is YSLEER. There are 12 residues in the CDR3. The CDR3 sequence: CASSQDSYEQYF. The DNA for the CDR3 is TGCGCCAGCAGCCAGGACTCCTACGAGCAGTACTTC.

This clone was found once. One end of the junction varies from germline; a read error may be responsible. The genes are TRBV6-5 and TRBJ1-4, with D unclear. CDR1 and CDR2 (germline): MNHEY, SVGAGI. This CDR3 is built from 13 residues. CDR3 sequence: CASRRRTKEKLFF. CDR3 nucleotide sequence: TGTGCCAGCAGACGCCGAACTAAGGAAAAACTGTTTTTT.

The V call is TRBV14, the J call TRBJ1-2, with D possibly being TRBD1 (5 bases). CDR1 SGHDN and CDR2 FVKESK come from the germline V gene. The CDR3 has 16 residues. V lost 3 bases, J lost 3 bases, and 17 bases lay in between. The chain's CDR3 is CASSHISLQDYYGYTF. CDR3 DNA sequence: TGTGCCAGCAGCCATATAAGCTTACAGGATTACTATGGCTACACCTTC.

The V gene is TRBV7-9, the J gene TRBJ1-4; 7 nucleotides agree with TRBD1. After removal of 4 bases from V and 12 bases from J, the junction contained 14 bases not matched to a gene. The CDR3 covers 15 residues. Germline CDR1 and CDR2: SEHNR and FQNEAQ (reference sequence). As DNA, the CDR3 is TGTGCCAGCAGCTCAATAGGCCTCGGCACAGGGGAACTGTTTTTT. Residues: CASSSIGLGTGELFF.

This chain uses TRBV7-9 with TRBJ2-5; tentatively, D is TRBD1 (6 bases). The CDR3 has 17 amino acids. Trimming cost V 6 bases and J 2 bases, with 22 bases left between them. The germline CDR1 and CDR2 sequences are SEHNR and FQNEAQ (reference sequence). The CDR3 loop is CASRGDRPPLWQETQYF. CDR3 sequence (DNA): TGTGCCAGCAGGGGAGACAGGCCACCCCTCTGGCAAGAGACCCAGTACTTC.

V and J are TRBV19 and TRBJ2-1; the D gene is possibly TRBD2 (6 bases). The CDR3 runs to 14 residues. Trimming removed 7 bases from V and 8 bases from J, with 18 bases in between. Germline-derived CDR1 and CDR2 are LNHDA and SQIVND (reference sequence). CDR3: CASTTGLSGDEQFF. DNA for the CDR3: TGTGCCAGTACGACGGGACTTTCTGGCGATGAGCAGTTCTTC.

CDR3 sequence: CASSPPSGSPGETQYF. For the CDR3, the DNA is TGTGCCAGCAGCCCTCCTAGCGGGTCCCCAGGGGAGACCCAGTACTTC. This rearrangement joins TRBV7-9 to TRBJ2-5; TRBD2 matches 8 bases. The germline CDR1 and CDR2 sequences are SEHNR and FQNEAQ (reference sequence). Trimming took 5 bases from V and 5 from J; bases not matched to a gene: 13. The CDR3 spans 16 residues. Full variable domain (outside the CDR3, taken from reference TRBV7-9 and TRBJ2-5): DTGVSQNPRHKITKRGQNVTFRCDPISEHNRLYWYRQTLGQGPEFLTYFQNEAQLEKSRLLSDRFSAERPKGSFSTLEIQRTEQGDSAMYLCASSPPSGSPGETQYFGPGTRLLVL.

V usage is TRBV5-4 and J usage is TRBJ2-5, with D possibly matching TRBD1 (6 bases). The DNA matches TRBJ2-7 better at its end, which makes the J call doubtful. Germline values: CDR1 SGHNT, CDR2 YYREEE (reference sequence). The CDR3 sequence is 16 residues long. The CDR3 sequence is CASSSPGDRPSYEQYF. The CDR3 DNA is TGTGCCAGCAGCTCCCCCGGAGACAGGCCCTCCTACGAGCAGTACTTC.

This rearrangement joins TRBV15 to TRBJ2-2; 16 nucleotides agree with TRBD2. Germline CDR1 is LNHNV and CDR2 is YYDKDF (reference sequence). The CDR3 has 18 residues. V was pared by 3 bases and J by 7 bases, with 8 bases of the junction left unmatched. Here the CDR3 reads CATSSRSGLAGGNGELFF. The CDR3 nucleotides read TGTGCCACCAGCAGCAGATCGGGACTAGCGGGAGGGAACGGGGAGCTGTTTTTT.

About this clone: This sample also contains other DNA sequences that code for the same CDR3. The chain uses TRBV30 and TRBJ2-6; D gene ambiguous. V lost 0 bases and J lost 0, with 3 bases in between. Per germline, CDR1 GTSNPN and CDR2 SVGIG (reference sequence). The CDR3 length is 14 residues. The CDR3 protein is CAWSVGSGANVLTF. Here the CDR3 DNA reads TGTGCCTGGAGTGTCGGCTCTGGGGCCAACGTCCTGACTTTC.

This clone was counted a few times. The chain recombines TRBV11-1 with TRBJ1-1; TRBD1 might be the D (6 bases). The CDR3 is made up of 13 amino acids. Looked up from germline, CDR1 is SGHAT and CDR2 is FQDESV (reference sequence). V lost 3 bases, J lost 7 bases, and 12 bases lay in between. The CDR3 spells CASSFTGIHEAFF. As DNA, the CDR3 is TGTGCCAGCAGCTTCACAGGGATCCATGAAGCTTTCTTT.

The chain uses TRBV19 and TRBJ2-7, with TRBD1 matching over 8 bases. Germline CDR1 is LNHDA and CDR2 is SQIVND (reference sequence). V was pared by 5 bases and J by 10 bases, with 16 bases of the junction left unmatched. The CDR3 totals 15 residues. CDR3 protein: CASSPSLQGVGRQYF. In nucleotides, the CDR3 is TGTGCCAGTAGTCCTTCCTTACAGGGGGTAGGACGACAGTACTTC.

Regarding this clone: Within the sample, other DNA sequences also encode this same CDR3. The chain links TRBV11-2 to TRBJ1-1; D is uncertain. With 2 bases removed from V and 2 bases from J, the gap between germline ends came to 6 bases. This CDR3 has 13 amino acids. Germline CDR1 is SGHAT and CDR2 is FQNNGV. The CDR3 protein is CASSLLGNTEAFF. The DNA of the CDR3 is TGTGCCAGCAGCTTATTAGGAAACACTGAAGCTTTCTTT.

The chain recombines TRBV7-8 with TRBJ1-1, with D hard to call. Deletions cut 7 bases from V and 1 base from J, with 13 bases between. From germline, CDR1 is SGHVS and CDR2 FQNEAQ. CDR3 length: 14 amino acids. The CDR3 nucleotides read TGTGCCAGCACTACGTTGGACGGGAACACTGAAGCTTTCTTT. Translating gives CASTTLDGNTEAFF.

This rearrangement joins TRBV29-1 to TRBJ2-1; maybe TRBD1 (5 bases). The V end was cut by 1 base, the J end by 0 bases, with 22 bases between. The CDR3 runs to 19 residues. Per germline, CDR1 SQVTM and CDR2 ANQGSEA. The CDR3 DNA reads as TGCAGCGTTGAAGGGTCCGCAGGGCAACGGGTGAGCTCCTACAATGAGCAGTTCTTC. Its translation is CSVEGSAGQRVSSYNEQFF.

This chain links TRBV13 with TRBJ2-1; D possibly matches TRBD1 or TRBD2 (6 bases each). Trimming removed 3 bases at V and 2 bases at J, with 14 bases between. Germline V gene data show CDR1 as PRHDT and CDR2 as FYEKMQ (reference sequence). The CDR3 runs to 16 residues. CDR3 DNA sequence: TGTGCCAGCAGCTTTCGGGGGCAGTCAGCCTACAATGAGCAGTTCTTC. Encoded protein: CASSFRGQSAYNEQFF.

The V call is TRBV7-9, the J call TRBJ2-7; the match to TRBD1 covers 10 bases. Looked up from germline, CDR1 is SEHNR and CDR2 is FQNEAQ (reference sequence). CDR3 length equals 16 residues. J lost 5 bases, V lost 3 bases, and 10 bases had no gene match. CDR3 region: CASSFDRDRGFHEQYF. Written as DNA, the CDR3 is TGTGCCAGCAGCTTCGACCGGGACAGGGGTTTCCACGAGCAGTACTTC.